This TCR beta chain was sequenced for a study of blood T cell repertoires in COVID-19. This clone was observed a few times. The same CDR3 also results from other DNA sequences found in this sample. V lost 3 bases to trimming and J lost 1 base; unmatched junction nucleotides: 3. CDR1 is SGHRS and CDR2 is YFSETQ in the germline V gene. This CDR3 is 15 amino acids long. Profiling relied on immunoSEQ multiplex PCR, and the TCRdb table lists in-frame clones only, not all of them. This table holds some 190,000 clones, approximately 77% found once. The TCR comes from a woman of 80 years or more with active or convalescent COVID-19. V is TRBV5-1 and J is TRBJ2-1, with 8 nucleotides matching TRBD2. Material: peripheral blood. The CDR3 loop is CASSYSGSSYNEQFF. The CDR3 nucleotides read TGCGCCAGCAGCTACAGCGGGAGTTCCTACAATGAGCAGTTCTTC.